Below are 29 T cell receptor beta chains sequenced from a single sample in a study of blood T cell repertoires in COVID-19. The protocol was immunoSEQ multiplex PCR, while the TCRdb copy is restricted to in-frame clones and leaves out a portion. The sample records around 230,000 clones, just under 85% being singletons. The sample comprised peripheral blood. The receptors derive from a woman aged 80 or older with acute or convalescent COVID-19.

CDR3 in amino acids: CASSLGGGSELGNTIYF. In DNA form, the CDR3 reads TGTGCCAGCAGCTTGGGAGGGGGTTCTGAACTCGGAAACACCATATATTTT. The rearrangement uses TRBV5-8 and TRBJ1-3, with a weak D call TRBD1 (6 bases). This CDR3 has 17 residues. Germline V gene lookup returns CDR1 SGHTS and CDR2 YDEGEE. V was clipped by 0 bases and J by 4 bases, with 17 bases between them.

CDR3 sequence reads: CASSQVHGTGVGNTEAFF. In nucleotides, the CDR3 is TGTGCCAGCAGCCAAGTCCACGGGACAGGGGTGGGGAACACTGAAGCTTTCTTT. The rearrangement uses TRBV7-8 and TRBJ1-1, with 10 bases aligning to TRBD1. With 5 bases clipped from V and 1 base from J, the junction kept 13 bases outside the gene matches. The CDR3 has 18 amino acids. In germline, CDR1 is SGHVS, CDR2 FQNEAQ.

This chain connects TRBV4-1 to TRBJ2-2, with D perhaps TRBD2 (5 bases). Germline CDR1 reads MGHRA; CDR2 reads YSYEKL. CDR3 length: 14 residues. V lost 5 bases, J lost 5 bases, and 12 bases lay in between. CDR3 nucleotides: TGCGCCAGCAGCAGCACGGGATTGACCGGGGAGCTGTTTTTT. This gives the protein CASSSTGLTGELFF.

DNA of the CDR3: TGTGCCAGCAGTGATGGTCAGGGTCCCTACAATGAGCAGTTCTTC. Translated: CASSDGQGPYNEQFF. The V and J genes are TRBV6-1 and TRBJ2-1; D may be TRBD1 (5 bases). Germline V gene data show CDR1 as MNHNS and CDR2 as SASEGT. V lost 3 bases, J lost 2 bases, and 11 bases lay in between. The CDR3 is 15 amino acids.

The V gene is TRBV5-4, the J gene TRBJ2-1; tentative D call: TRBD2 (6 bases). The CDR3 is 15 residues long. CDR1 SGHNT and CDR2 YYREEE come from the germline V gene (reference sequence). V shed 4 bases and J shed 0 bases, with 11 bases lying between them. The CDR3: CASSPRRGSYNEQFF. As DNA, the CDR3 is TGTGCCAGCAGCCCGAGGAGGGGCTCCTACAATGAGCAGTTCTTC.

J is TRBJ2-1 and V is TRBV27; TRBD1 matches 9 bases. This CDR3 contains 15 residues. Germline CDR1 and CDR2: MNHEY and SMNVEV (reference sequence). The J segment lost 9 bases and the V segment lost 8 bases, leaving 14 bases of the junction unmatched. CDR3: CASFQGRDRAGEQFF. CDR3 nucleotide sequence: TGTGCCAGCTTTCAGGGCCGGGACAGGGCAGGTGAGCAGTTCTTC.

The V call is TRBV9, the J call TRBJ1-4; tentatively, D is TRBD1 (6 bases). There are 18 residues in the CDR3. Germline V gene lookup returns CDR1 SGDLS and CDR2 YYNGEE. Trimming left V 2 bases short and J 6 bases short, with 23 bases between. CDR3 loop: CASSVSSGHRMRDEKLFF. The DNA for the CDR3 is TGTGCCAGCAGCGTCTCCTCGGGACATCGAATGAGGGATGAAAAACTGTTTTTT.

This clone was found many times. The chain recombines TRBV19 with TRBJ1-5; D is perhaps TRBD1 (5 bases). Germline-derived CDR1 and CDR2 are LNHDA and SQIVND (reference sequence). The V end was cut by 2 bases, the J end by 1 base, with 9 bases between. The CDR3 is 15 amino acids. CDR3 nucleotide sequence: TGTGCCAGTAGTATAAGGGGCGGAAGCAATCAGCCCCAGCATTTT. Translated, it gives CASSIRGGSNQPQHF.

The chain uses TRBV28 and TRBJ2-7; tentative D call: TRBD1 (5 bases). Trimming took 7 bases from V and 1 from J, leaving 20 bases between them. The CDR3 runs to 16 residues. The germline V gene encodes CDR1 MDHEN and CDR2 SYDVKM. CDR3 DNA: TGTGCCAGCACCAAGGGTGGGCCGGCAGGGTCCTACGAGCAGTACTTC. Its translation: CASTKGGPAGSYEQYF.

This clone was picked up many times. V and J are TRBV7-8 and TRBJ1-5; 11 bases are a match to TRBD1. This CDR3 is built from 19 residues. The trim removed 0 bases at V and 7 bases at J, leaving 14 bases unmatched. Looked up from germline, CDR1 is SGHVS and CDR2 is FQNEAQ. In DNA, the CDR3 is TGTGCCAGCAGCTTAGCGCCGGACAGGGGGCCGCTGGATTGGCAGCCCCAGCATTTT. Translating gives CASSLAPDRGPLDWQPQHF.

The genes are TRBV7-6 and TRBJ2-5; TRBD2 matches at 15 bases. The CDR3 spans 18 residues. The junction had 9 bases not matched to a gene; V was cut back by 5 bases and J by 2 bases. The germline gives CDR1 SGHVS, CDR2 FNYEAQ. The CDR3 DNA reads as TGTGCCAGCAGCCGGACTAGCGGGGGGGCCTGGGGTCAAGAGACCCAGTACTTC. Amino acids: CASSRTSGGAWGQETQYF.

A single count supports this clone. V usage is TRBV6-2 or TRBV6-3 and J usage is TRBJ2-1, with 8 bases aligning to TRBD2. Trimming removed 1 base from V and 10 bases from J; junction bases left unmatched: 3. Germline values: CDR1 MNHEY, CDR2 SVGEGT. This CDR3 is 13 amino acids long. CDR3 sequence (DNA): TGTGCCAGCAGTTACTTCGGCGGGGGGGAGCAGTTCTTC. It yields the protein CASSYFGGGEQFF.

V usage is TRBV5-4 and J usage is TRBJ2-1; D is ambiguous. Per germline, CDR1 SGHNT and CDR2 YYREEE (reference sequence). This CDR3 region has 12 residues. V was shortened by 0 bases and J by 7 bases, with 5 bases between the two germline ends. CDR3 sequence reads: CASSLEANEQFF. DNA for the CDR3: TGTGCCAGCAGCTTGGAAGCGAATGAGCAGTTCTTC.

In this sample, this clone turned up once. The rearrangement joins TRBV6-5 to TRBJ1-1; 8 bases line up with TRBD1. The CDR3 runs to 14 residues. The germline V gene has CDR1 MNHEY and CDR2 SVGAGI. The V and J ends lost 9 bases and 4 bases, in that order; junction bases with no gene match: 10. The CDR3 spells CASFRGQAGTEAFF. CDR3 coding DNA: TGTGCCAGTTTCAGGGGGCAAGCGGGCACTGAAGCTTTCTTT.

This clone was detected only once. The J gene is TRBJ2-3, the V gene TRBV5-6; TRBD2 aligns across 10 bases. Trimming removed 4 bases from V and 2 bases from J; junction bases left unmatched: 4. In germline, CDR1 is SGHDT, CDR2 YYEEEE. The CDR3 totals 15 residues. CDR3 nucleotides: TGTGCCAGCAGCGCCGGACTAGCGGCCACAGATACGCAGTATTTT. Translation gives CASSAGLAATDTQYF.

This clone has just one count. The chain joins TRBV12-3 or TRBV12-4 to TRBJ1-5; weak D call: TRBD1 (6 bases). The CDR3 totals 13 residues. Trimming cost V 6 bases and J 2 bases, with 8 bases left between them. CDR3 bases: TGTGCCAGCAGACAGGGTCGCAATCAGCCCCAGCATTTT. It encodes CASRQGRNQPQHF.

This chain uses TRBV12-3 or TRBV12-4 with TRBJ2-2; D is ambiguous. The CDR3 spans 13 residues. V dropped 2 bases and J dropped 4 bases, with 5 bases sitting between them. The DNA for the CDR3 is TGTGCCAGCAGTTTACTTTCCACCGGGGAGCTGTTTTTT. Residues: CASSLLSTGELFF.

This clone came up once. DNA of the CDR3: TGTGCCAGCAGCGTCTGCGTGACTCTTCCTGAAGCTTTCTTT. As protein: CASSVCVTLPEAFF. The gene calls are TRBV9 and TRBJ1-1; D remains ambiguous. The CDR3 length is 14 residues. V was shortened by 2 bases and J by 6 bases, with 14 bases between the two germline ends. Germline V CDR1 and CDR2: SGDLS, YYNGEE.

This chain links TRBV5-6 with TRBJ2-1, with 12 bases matching TRBD2. With 4 bases clipped from V and 7 bases from J, the junction kept 3 bases outside the gene matches. This CDR3 is built from 14 residues. Germline V gene lookup returns CDR1 SGHDT and CDR2 YYEEEE. The CDR3 region is CASSLAGGQNEQFF. The DNA of the CDR3 is TGTGCCAGCAGCCTAGCGGGGGGGCAGAATGAGCAGTTCTTC.

The CDR3 protein is CASSLGTGGSSNQPQHF. The CDR3 DNA reads as TGTGCCAGCAGCTTGGGCACAGGGGGCTCGAGCAATCAGCCCCAGCATTTT. The V gene is TRBV5-6, the J gene TRBJ1-5; 9 bases match TRBD1. Germline-derived CDR1 and CDR2 are SGHDT and YYEEEE. V shed 0 bases and J 1 base; nucleotides not matched to a gene: 5. The CDR3 spans 17 residues.

The genes are TRBV7-2 and TRBJ2-7; weak D call: TRBD2 (5 bases). Germline loops: CDR1 SGHTA, CDR2 FQGNSA. The V end lost 5 bases, the J end lost 0 bases, and 8 bases lay between the germline ends. This CDR3 region has 13 residues. The CDR3 is CASSLRVSYEQYF. CDR3 in DNA: TGTGCCAGCAGCCTGAGGGTCTCCTACGAGCAGTACTTC.

This sequence joins TRBV19 and TRBJ2-2; TRBD2 matches 15 bases. CDR1 LNHDA and CDR2 SQIVND come from the germline V gene (reference sequence). With V trimmed by 8 bases and J by 4 bases, 5 bases remained unmatched. The CDR3 is made up of 16 amino acids. As DNA, the CDR3 is TGTGCCAGTCGGCGGGGACTAGCGGGGGGCACCGGGGAGCTGTTTTTT. Translating it yields CASRRGLAGGTGELFF.

The chain has TRBV28 and TRBJ1-3; D gene uncertain. The V end lost 7 bases, the J end lost 0 bases, and 13 bases lay between the germline ends. Germline V gene data show CDR1 as MDHEN and CDR2 as SYDVKM. This CDR3 region has 15 residues. In nucleotides, the CDR3 is TGTGCCAGCATAAAAACCCCGAGCTCTGGAAACACCATATATTTT. Protein product: CASIKTPSSGNTIYF.

This rearrangement joins TRBV7-3 to TRBJ2-2; 7 bases match TRBD1. V shed 5 bases, J shed 4 bases, and the junction held 10 bases outside the gene matches. This CDR3 has 16 amino acids. Germline V lookup: CDR1 SGHTA, CDR2 FQGTGA. The chain's CDR3 is CASSPYTGAVTGELFF. DNA for the CDR3: TGTGCCAGCAGCCCATATACAGGGGCGGTCACCGGGGAGCTGTTTTTT.

The genes are TRBV5-4 and TRBJ2-5; TRBD2 might be the D (6 bases). CDR1 SGHNT and CDR2 YYREEE come from the germline V gene (reference sequence). The germline V and J ends were trimmed by 4 bases and 4 bases, with 14 bases remaining between them. The CDR3 has 14 amino acids. The CDR3 protein is CASSTRLGTETQYF. CDR3 coding DNA: TGTGCCAGCAGCACCCGACTAGGGACAGAGACCCAGTACTTC.

The gene calls are TRBV6-5 and TRBJ1-1; D is perhaps TRBD1 (5 bases). This CDR3 is 14 amino acids long. V was pared by 7 bases and J by 1 base, with 13 bases between. The germline V gene has CDR1 MNHEY and CDR2 SVGAGI. The DNA of the CDR3 is TGTGCCAGCACCAAGACCCAGGGGAACACTGAAGCTTTCTTT. It translates to CASTKTQGNTEAFF.

This clone turned up a few times. This chain joins TRBV2 and TRBJ1-1; unclear D gene. The germline gives CDR1 SNHLY, CDR2 FYNNEI. The CDR3 consists of 12 residues. With 6 bases removed from V and 3 bases from J, the gap between germline ends came to 8 bases. The CDR3 is CASRQSYTEAFF. In DNA, the CDR3 is TGTGCCAGCAGACAGAGCTACACTGAAGCTTTCTTT.

The CDR3 sequence: CASSPRGGARAKNIQYF. The CDR3, as DNA: TGTGCCAGTAGTCCCCGCGGGGGGGCACGAGCCAAAAACATTCAGTACTTC. The V gene is TRBV19, the J gene TRBJ2-4; 9 bases agree with TRBD2. This CDR3 region has 17 residues. The V segment lost 5 bases and the J segment 0 bases; nucleotides outside the gene matches: 8. Germline CDR1 and CDR2: LNHDA and SQIVND (reference sequence). The full variable domain, completed using reference TRBV19 and TRBJ2-4, is DGGITQSPKYLFRKEGQNVTLSCEQNLNHDAMYWYRQDPGQGLRLIYYSQIVNDFQKGDIAEGYSVSREKKESFPLTVTSAQKNPTAFYLCASSPRGGARAKNIQYFGAGTRLSVL.

The chain recombines TRBV5-4 with TRBJ1-6; TRBD1 matches 8 bases. The length of the CDR3 is 14 residues. Germline CDR1 SGHNT, CDR2 YYREEE (reference sequence). The V segment lost 6 bases and the J segment 7 bases; nucleotides outside the gene matches: 6. CDR3 region: CASTSGTGNSPLHF. CDR3 sequence (DNA): TGTGCCAGCACATCCGGGACAGGCAATTCACCCCTCCACTTT.